This T cell receptor beta chain was captured by sequencing in a study of shared clonotypes between healthy human individuals. The germline V and J ends were trimmed by 1 base and 2 bases, with 11 bases remaining between them. Germline CDR1 reads KGHSH; CDR2 reads LQKENI. This CDR3 comprises 15 residues. Sequenced by immunoSEQ multiplex PCR; TCRdb stores in-frame clones only, minus some. The repertoire includes some 2,500,000 clones, just under 95% of them detected once, and 0.37% sits in the top ten. This chain uses TRBV18 with TRBJ2-5, with D tentatively TRBD2 (6 bases). Sequencing input: naive CD4+ T cells from PBMCs. Subset given: CD45RA+ positively selected. The TCR comes from a man aged 18 to 29 in good health. Some clones in this sample may be carry-over from other donors' samples. The CDR3 DNA reads as TGTGCCAGCTCACCACAGGCAGGGACTCAAGAGACCCAGTACTTC. Amino acid sequence: CASSPQAGTQETQYF.